This T cell receptor (beta chain) was identified in a study of blood T cell repertoires in COVID-19. Looking at the study overall: The United States, Italy and Spain supplied acute and convalescent COVID-19 samples.

Original methodology: Reference gene primer amplification in the assay estimated nucleated cell counts. Measured with immunoSEQ multiplex PCR; TCRdb has only the in-frame clones, and not every one. The DNA gave D and trimming, while V, J and clone size come from that table. In the table there are tens of thousands of clones, around 89% of which are singletons. The CDR3 length is 14 residues. Germline CDR1 is LNHDA and CDR2 is SQIVND (reference sequence). Trimming cost V 4 bases and J 4 bases, with 10 bases left between them. The sample consisted of peripheral blood. This TCR came from a woman at least 80 years old with acute or convalescent COVID-19. The chain carries TRBV19 and TRBJ2-2; D possibly corresponds to TRBD2 (6 bases). The CDR3: CASSRSGPTGELFF. In DNA, the CDR3 is TGTGCCAGTAGTAGAAGCGGGCCCACCGGGGAGCTGTTTTTT.